The 10 T cell receptor beta chains listed next were all sequenced from one sample in a study of shared clonotypes between healthy human individuals. The repertoire was sequenced with immunoSEQ multiplex PCR; TCRdb's copy has only in-frame clones and lacks some. The sample holds about 1.1 million clones, around 78% seen once. The sample consisted of memory CD4+ T cells from PBMCs. The sample's subset: CD45RA-negative fraction. The receptors derive from a man aged 18-30 years in good health. Some clones in this sample may be carry-over from other donors' samples.

V gene TRBV19 combines with J gene TRBJ1-3; 7 nucleotides line up with TRBD1. Unmatched junction bases numbered 4, after V lost 4 bases and J lost 1 base. Germline-derived CDR1 and CDR2 are LNHDA and SQIVND (reference sequence). This CDR3 comprises 15 residues. CDR3 nucleotide sequence: TGTGCCAGTAGTAGGACAGGCGCGTCTGGAAACACCATATATTTT. It encodes CASSRTGASGNTIYF.

This clone was seen once. The rearrangement uses TRBV5-8 and TRBJ1-1, with D perhaps TRBD1 (6 bases). CDR1 SGHTS and CDR2 YDEGEE come from the germline V gene. V lost 6 bases and J lost 4, with 19 bases in between. CDR3 size: 15 residues. The DNA for the CDR3 is TGTGCCAGCATCTGGAGGTTAGGGACACCCACTGAAGCTTTCTTT. It specifies CASIWRLGTPTEAFF.

This clone was found a few times. This sequence joins TRBV7-2 and TRBJ1-1; D is unclear. Trimming took off 2 bases at V and 9 bases at J, with 16 bases between the two ends. The CDR3 has 14 amino acids. In germline, CDR1 is SGHTA, CDR2 FQGNSA. The CDR3 DNA follows: TGTGCCAGCAGCTTATTCTCTGAGGGCGTGAAAGCTTTCTTT. The encoded protein is CASSLFSEGVKAFF.

The chain employs TRBV5-1 and TRBJ1-4; tentative D call: TRBD1 (5 bases). The V end was cut by 1 base, the J end by 5 bases, with 9 bases between. Looked up from germline, CDR1 is SGHRS and CDR2 is YFSETQ. This CDR3 region has 14 residues. This CDR3 is CASSLQGWNEKLFF. CDR3 coding DNA: TGCGCCAGCAGCTTGCAGGGTTGGAATGAAAAACTGTTTTTT.

This clone appeared once. The CDR3 is CASSEMVSNQPQHF. Here the CDR3 DNA reads TGTGCCAGCAGTGAAATGGTCAGCAATCAGCCCCAGCATTTT. This chain uses TRBV2 with TRBJ1-5; D is ambiguous. This CDR3 comprises 14 residues. Germline-derived CDR1 and CDR2 are SNHLY and FYNNEI. V gave up 2 bases and J gave up 1 base, with 6 bases separating them. Drawing the rest from reference TRBV2 and TRBJ1-5, the complete variable domain is EPEVTQTPSHQVTQMGQEVILRCVPISNHLYFYWYRQILGQKVEFLVSFYNNEISEKSEIFDDQFSVERPDGSNFTLKIRSTKLEDSAMYFCASSEMVSNQPQHFGDGTRLSIL.

Only a few counts were recorded for this clone. The chain is built from TRBV19 and TRBJ2-6; TRBD2 aligns across 9 bases. The J segment lost 13 bases and the V segment lost 4 bases, leaving 17 bases of the junction unmatched. The CDR3 has 17 amino acids. Germline CDR1 is LNHDA and CDR2 is SQIVND (reference sequence). CDR3 nucleotides: TGTGCCAGTAGTACTTCCCCTTGGACTAGCGTGGGTTTGGTCCTGACTTTC. As protein: CASSTSPWTSVGLVLTF.

The chain couples TRBV10-3 to TRBJ1-5, with TRBD1 identical over 8 bases. The CDR3 spans 14 residues. Trimming removed 6 bases from V and 6 bases from J; junction bases left unmatched: 7. Looked up from germline, CDR1 is ENHRY and CDR2 is SYGVKD. As DNA, the CDR3 is TGTGCCATCAGGGACTCAGGGGGCACTCAGCCCCAGCATTTT. This codes for CAIRDSGGTQPQHF.

In DNA, the CDR3 is TGTGCCAGCAGCAAAAGGGCGGGGTGGGAGCAGTTCTTC. The encoded protein is CASSKRAGWEQFF. The V call is TRBV11-2, the J call TRBJ2-1; the D gene is possibly TRBD2 (6 bases). Trimming took 5 bases from V and 10 from J, leaving 15 bases between them. The CDR3 runs to 13 residues. The V gene's germline CDR1 is SGHAT and CDR2 FQNNGV.

The J gene is TRBJ1-2, the V gene TRBV5-6; 7 bases fit TRBD1. Germline loops: CDR1 SGHDT, CDR2 YYEEEE. The CDR3 runs 14 residues. Unmatched junction bases numbered 1, after V lost 0 bases and J lost 2 bases. The CDR3: CASSLGTGNYGYTF. The CDR3 region has the DNA TGTGCCAGCAGCTTGGGGACAGGAAACTATGGCTACACCTTC.

The chain couples TRBV6-6 to TRBJ1-1, with D perhaps TRBD1 (5 bases). The CDR3 extends over 13 amino acids. Per germline, CDR1 MNHNY and CDR2 SVGAGI (reference sequence). V lost 8 bases, J lost 0 bases, and 10 bases lay in between. In nucleotides, the CDR3 is TGTGCCAGCGGGGCTATTATGAACACTGAAGCTTTCTTT. Translation: CASGAIMNTEAFF.